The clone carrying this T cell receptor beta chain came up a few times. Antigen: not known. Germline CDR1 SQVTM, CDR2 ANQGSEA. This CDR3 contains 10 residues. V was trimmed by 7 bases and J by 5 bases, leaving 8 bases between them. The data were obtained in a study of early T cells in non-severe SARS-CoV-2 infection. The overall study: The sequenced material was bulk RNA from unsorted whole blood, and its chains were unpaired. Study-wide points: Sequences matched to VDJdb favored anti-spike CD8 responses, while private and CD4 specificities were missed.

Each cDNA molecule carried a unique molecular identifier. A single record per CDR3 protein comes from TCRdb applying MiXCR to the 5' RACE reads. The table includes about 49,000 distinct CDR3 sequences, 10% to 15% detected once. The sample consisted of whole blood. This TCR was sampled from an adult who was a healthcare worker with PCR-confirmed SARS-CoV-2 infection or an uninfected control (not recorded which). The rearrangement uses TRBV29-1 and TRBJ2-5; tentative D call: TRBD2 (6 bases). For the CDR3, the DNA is TGCAGCGGGGGGGAGGAGACCCAGTACTTC. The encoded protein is CSGGEETQYF. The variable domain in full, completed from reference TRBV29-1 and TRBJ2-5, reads SAVISQKPSRDICQRGTSLTIQCQVDSQVTMMFWYRQQPGQSLTLIATANQGSEATYESGFVIDKFPISRPNLTFSTLTVSNMSPEDSSIYLCSGGEETQYFGPGTRLLVL.